One and the same sample provided the 5 T cell receptor beta chains below, sequenced in a study of control samples from healthy donors and cancer patients. Data came from immunoSEQ multiplex PCR; TCRdb stores just in-frame clones and leaves some out. The sample consists of 100,000 to 120,000 clones, about 83% of them appearing once. Sequences were obtained from blood. The receptors derive from a woman aged 45-59 years in good health.

CDR3: CAWSPPSRARGNEQFF. The CDR3 nucleotides are TGTGCCTGGAGTCCCCCCTCTCGGGCACGTGGGAATGAGCAGTTCTTC. V gene TRBV30 combines with J gene TRBJ2-1; D is unclear. The V gene lost 2 bases and the J gene lost 7 bases, with 21 bases spanning the gap. Germline lookup yields CDR1 GTSNPN and CDR2 SVGIG (reference sequence). The length of the CDR3 is 16 residues.

V is TRBV10-3 and J is TRBJ2-1; 14 nucleotides match TRBD2. This CDR3 is 18 amino acids long. CDR1 and CDR2 from the germline V gene are ENHRY and SYGVKD. V shed 3 bases, J shed 8 bases, and the junction held 12 bases outside the gene matches. The CDR3 DNA reads as TGTGCCATCAGTGACCAGGGGACTAGCGGGAGTAGAAGCGATGAGCAGTTCTTC. Translating gives CAISDQGTSGSRSDEQFF.

The V call is TRBV18, the J call TRBJ2-5; a weak D match, TRBD2 (5 bases). Per the germline V gene, CDR1 is KGHSH and CDR2 is LQKENI. The CDR3 length is 15 residues. Trimming took 1 base from V and 2 from J, leaving 11 bases between them. CDR3 nucleotide sequence: TGTGCCAGCTCACCACTTGGACTGAAGCAAGAGACCCAGTACTTC. Protein: CASSPLGLKQETQYF.

The sample holds a few counts of this clone. CDR3 nucleotide sequence: TGTGCCTGGAGTGTTCTGCGGGGTCAACGGGGCTACACCTTC. The encoded protein is CAWSVLRGQRGYTF. The rearrangement links TRBV30 to TRBJ1-2; D call uncertain. The CDR3 runs 14 residues. V lost 0 bases, J lost 8 bases, and 16 bases lay in between. The germline gives CDR1 GTSNPN, CDR2 SVGIG (reference sequence).

The chain is built from TRBV3-1 (or the pseudogene TRBV3-2) and TRBJ2-7; D uncertain. Germline assignment: CDR1 LGHDT and CDR2 YNNKEL (reference sequence). V shed 0 bases and J shed 3 bases, with 6 bases lying between them. CDR3 length: 13 amino acids. The CDR3 sequence is CASSQDVRYEQYF. CDR3 nucleotide sequence: TGTGCCAGCAGCCAAGATGTACGCTACGAGCAGTACTTC.